The sample holds a few counts of the clone carrying this T cell receptor beta chain. Its specificity is not known. V was trimmed by 2 bases and J by 6 bases, leaving 8 bases between them. Germline CDR1 is SGHVS and CDR2 is FQNEAQ. There are 12 residues in the CDR3. The data were taken from a study of T cells in localized non-small cell lung cancer. Notes on the study in general: Exceeding tumor, uninvolved adjacent lung had the highest T cell clonality.

Clones were read by immunoSEQ multiplex PCR, and TCRdb kept only the in-frame ones, dropping some. The table lists about 57,000 clones, roughly nine tenths of them singletons, with 15% to 20% in the top ten. The receptor was isolated from a man between 40 and 69 years old with stage I lung adenocarcinoma. The rearrangement uses TRBV7-8 and TRBJ2-7; D gene uncertain. The sample here was peripheral blood, taken before any cancer treatment. The CDR3 reads CASSLRLPEQYF. CDR3 sequence (DNA): TGTGCCAGCAGCTTACGGCTTCCCGAGCAGTACTTC.